The 11 T cell receptor beta chains below all came from one sample that was sequenced in a study of a mutant IDH1 vaccine in newly diagnosed glioma (dated by TCRdb to about 2021). Libraries came from the immunoSEQ multiplex PCR assay. This immuneACCESS table, as held by TCRdb, lists in-frame sequences with V and J called but not all clones. Of the missing ones, under half trace to an unresolved V gene in checked studies; the others have no known cause. In this sample the table shows 110,000 or so clones, roughly 90% of which occur a single time. Roughly 0.57% of the sample comes from the top ten. These receptors' antigens are unknown. The time point label for this specimen denotes: week 11, during vaccination. Each vaccine dose, consisting of 300 ug of a 20-mer mutant IDH1 peptide in Montanide, was administered subcutaneously with topical imiquimod. Here the sequenced sample was PBMCs, taken from a glioma patient whose treatment included an IDH1 peptide vaccine. Receptors were obtained from a woman aged 50 to 65 with glioma.

The rearrangement joins TRBV5-4 to TRBJ2-7; TRBD1 matches at 11 bases. The V gene end was trimmed by 0 bases and the J gene end by 2 bases; junction bases not matched to a gene: 4. The V gene's germline CDR1 is SGHNT and CDR2 YYREEE (reference sequence). This CDR3 is 16 amino acids long. The CDR3 region is CASSLAGTGGTYEQYF. CDR3 coding DNA: TGTGCCAGCAGCTTGGCAGGGACAGGGGGAACCTACGAGCAGTACTTC.

V is TRBV30 and J is TRBJ2-6; 9 bases map to TRBD2. The length of the CDR3 is 16 residues. V lost 5 bases and J lost 0; bases outside the gene matches: 5. Germline CDR1 is GTSNPN and CDR2 is SVGIG (reference sequence). CDR3 DNA: TGTGCCTGGGCGGGGGGGGAGGGCTCTGGGGCCAACGTCCTGACTTTC. This sequence encodes CAWAGGEGSGANVLTF.

The chain couples TRBV29-1 to TRBJ1-2; no reliable D call. V dropped 3 bases and J dropped 8 bases, with 10 bases sitting between them. CDR1 is SQVTM, CDR2 ANQGSEA, per germline. This CDR3 has 11 residues. CDR3 sequence reads: CSVEVLGGYTF. As DNA, the CDR3 is TGCAGCGTTGAGGTACTCGGCGGCTACACCTTC. The full variable domain, its missing parts supplied by reference TRBV29-1 and TRBJ1-2, is SAVISQKPSRDICQRGTSLTIQCQVDSQVTMMFWYRQQPGQSLTLIATANQGSEATYESGFVIDKFPISRPNLTFSTLTVSNMSPEDSSIYLCSVEVLGGYTFGSGTRLTVV.

The genes are TRBV7-9 and TRBJ2-5; 7 bases line up with TRBD1. The J call is doubtful: the DNA matches TRBJ2-7 better. Germline CDR1 reads SEHNR; CDR2 reads FQNEAQ (reference sequence). This CDR3 comprises 18 residues. The CDR3 DNA reads as TGTGCCAGCAGCCTAGATTTGGGGACAGCTATTTGGGGAGACGAGCAGTACTTC. Translating gives CASSLDLGTAIWGDEQYF.

The chain combines TRBV29-1 with TRBJ2-7; D uncertain. The V gene's germline CDR1 is SQVTM and CDR2 ANQGSEA. The CDR3 is 13 residues long. V dropped 5 bases and J dropped 2 bases, with 13 bases sitting between them. The CDR3 coding sequence is TGCAGCGTTTCGCCCGGGCTTCCCTACGAGCAGTACTTC. Translated, it gives CSVSPGLPYEQYF.

This clone showed up just once. V and J are TRBV7-6 and TRBJ1-3, with 7 bases matching TRBD1. V was clipped by 4 bases and J by 3 bases; unmatched bases: 3. The CDR3 consists of 14 residues. Germline-derived CDR1 and CDR2 are SGHVS and FNYEAQ. CDR3 in amino acids: CASSSGTDGNTIYF. In DNA, the CDR3 is TGTGCCAGCAGCTCCGGGACAGATGGAAACACCATATATTTT.

This chain connects TRBV2 to TRBJ1-1; no clear D gene. V was trimmed by 4 bases and J by 0 bases, leaving 9 bases between them. Germline values: CDR1 SNHLY, CDR2 FYNNEI. This CDR3 contains 14 residues. This CDR3 reads CASSGRRVNTEAFF. The CDR3 coding sequence is TGTGCCAGCAGTGGGCGACGGGTGAACACTGAAGCTTTCTTT. Together with reference TRBV2 and TRBJ1-1, the CDR3 gives the full variable domain: EPEVTQTPSHQVTQMGQEVILRCVPISNHLYFYWYRQILGQKVEFLVSFYNNEISEKSEIFDDQFSVERPDGSNFTLKIRSTKLEDSAMYFCASSGRRVNTEAFFGQGTRLTVV.

The CDR3 reads CASSYRGSGNTIYF. The CDR3 DNA is TGTGCCAGCAGCTACAGGGGCTCTGGAAACACCATATATTTT. The rearrangement uses TRBV6-5 and TRBJ1-3, with 7 bases fitting TRBD1. CDR3 length equals 14 residues. Germline CDR1 and CDR2: MNHEY and SVGAGI. V dropped 6 bases and J dropped 0; count of bases not matched to a gene: 2.

The table lists this clone with a count of one. This chain links TRBV28 with TRBJ1-1; TRBD1 matches 8 bases. CDR1 and CDR2 from the germline V gene are MDHEN and SYDVKM. CDR3 length: 15 amino acids. J lost 1 base, V lost 1 base, and 2 bases had no gene match. CDR3 bases: TGTGCCAGCAGTTTATCCGGACAGGGGAACACTGAAGCTTTCTTT. This encodes CASSLSGQGNTEAFF.

J is TRBJ1-5 and V is TRBV19; D is uncertain. This CDR3 region has 14 residues. Germline CDR1 and CDR2: LNHDA and SQIVND (reference sequence). Trimming removed 3 bases at V and 5 bases at J, with 11 bases between. Here the CDR3 DNA reads TGTGCCAGTAGTATTAAGCGGGGTGATCAGCCCCAGCATTTT. It encodes CASSIKRGDQPQHF.

This clone showed up just once. This sequence joins TRBV6-5 and TRBJ2-1, with TRBD2 identical over 7 bases. The CDR3 totals 16 residues. CDR1 MNHEY and CDR2 SVGAGI come from the germline V gene. The ends lost 1 base at V and 8 bases at J; junction bases unmatched: 11. The CDR3 region has the DNA TGTGCCAGCAGTTACTTGGCCGGGGGACGGGGGGATGAGCAGTTCTTC. Protein sequence: CASSYLAGGRGDEQFF.